The entry that follows covers one T cell receptor (beta chain) sequence. It has no known antigen specificity. No base qualities exist here, and no much larger clone lies one base off it. The data are from a study of cytomegalovirus exposure and HLA in healthy donors (TCRdb year 2017). About the investigation overall: An earlier analysis of approximately 550 of the donors reported more than 250 Gb of sequence data and 100 million to 130 million unique TCR beta sequences from 190 million or so T cells. Roughly 300 gigabases of sequencing data and around 88 million unique TCR sequences made up an early release that covered several hundred HLA-typed donors. Of the roughly 410 genotyped donors, approximately 81% were placed in the genetic ancestry cluster associated with self-reported Caucasian donors. The study aimed to test whether signatures of past pathogen exposure could be identified by cataloging public T cell receptors. Using immunosequencing, the study profiled T cell repertoires from about 650 subjects and related those repertoires to cytomegalovirus serostatus. Along with the roughly 670-subject first cohort, a separate validation cohort of some 130 different subjects was used. The study combined high-throughput TCR immunosequencing, statistical association of individual TCRs with disease status, and machine learning to predict cytomegalovirus infection status. A later analysis re-analyzed previously published TCR beta repertoires from 666 donors and added high-resolution HLA genotyping to study TCR occurrence patterns. The later analysis used no new phenotypic data to find candidate immune exposures, relying instead on TCR beta sequences and their occurrence across donors. To decide whether each TCR beta V gene segment behaved as functional or pseudogenic, an earlier analysis of over 500 of the donors relied on high-throughput TCR beta sequencing. Donor age, sex, ethnicity and CMV serostatus were compiled together with the repertoire data. Genome-wide SNP genotypes for about three fifths of the roughly 670 donors were used in a later genetic analysis, which treated that subset as a discovery cohort. Every discovery cohort repertoire had been produced on one sequencing platform. Both class I and class II loci were covered by HLA typing, at four-digit resolution. Typing coverage differed by locus: A, B, C, DRB1 and DQB1 were typed in roughly 620-630 donors, DQA1 in 500 to 550, DPA1 in over 600, and DPB1 in 400 to 490. Because of strong linkage in the cohort, roughly five DR-DQ haplotypes were treated as single units for association and clustering. Among roughly 400 genotyped donors of the cohort, an average of around 240,000 unique TCR beta nucleotide sequences were sequenced per donor, roughly 18% of them non-productive.

CDR1 is given as MNHEY and CDR2 as SVGAGI, both from the germline V gene. Cut back by 8 bases and 4 bases, the V and J ends lie 9 bases apart. Spanning cysteine to phenylalanine, the CDR3 consists of 11 amino acids. Just CDR3 DNA is preserved here, 33 bases in frame from base 1. Paper-wide results and their limitations: While some public TCRs were present in many individuals, most TCR sequences turned up only very rarely across donors. Cytomegalovirus status was reported to be diagnosed by the classifier with high specificity and sensitivity in both the original and validation cohorts. The study listed over 150 TCR beta chains as associated with cytomegalovirus. A later analysis found that HLA-associated TCR beta chains were more clonally expanded and had lower generation probabilities than equally common non-associated chains. Correlated functional status among segregating V segments might be attributable to linkage disequilibrium, but an unknown experimental factor could not be ruled out. Assigning TCR associations to individual alleles was difficult when HLA alleles, especially DR and DQ, strongly co-occurred. In this cohort, only TCR beta chains were sequenced, and detectable features were limited by the absence of alpha or paired-chain data. In a later analysis, TCR association rates were found to vary across HLA loci, with the most associated TCRs seen for DRB1 alleles and the fewest for HLA-C alleles. According to a later analysis, parvovirus B19, influenza, CMV and Epstein-Barr virus appeared linked to several top co-occurrence clusters. It was suggested by the authors that the approach could potentially be generalized to other disease states and immunological phenotypes. In a later genetic analysis, a missense DCLRE1C variant was associated with V-gene and J-gene trimming of TCR beta chains, and the association was replicated in an independent cohort. A further reported finding was that TCR beta sequences accurately predicted the HLA-A and HLA-B alleles for most subjects in the first cohort. The sequencing pipeline was judged likely to have produced a cluster of highly shared sequence variants as a technical artifact. Presence/absence analyses assumed roughly uniform sequencing depth across donors, an assumption that may not hold. Compared with the roughly 700-donor mean, donors in an Asian-associated ancestry cluster had fewer N-insertions in productive TCRs, according to a later genetic analysis. In an earlier analysis of around 600 of the donors, most TCR beta V segments were observed in productive rearrangements about 87% or about 30% of the time, broadly matching IMGT annotations. Over 15 rarely observed V segments, including chromosome 9 orphons, were excluded from the earlier analysis of about 600 of the donors because counts were too low. Specific HLA alleles were associated with 15,000 to 20,000 TCR beta sequences at a false discovery rate of 0.05 in a later analysis. Because HLA typing was unavailable for some donors at each locus, only the typed subset was used in association tests. Immune exposure information for the cohort was limited to CMV serostatus. Some IMGT-functional V segments, including TRBV6-2 and TRBV6-3, could not be told apart with the 87-base-pair reads, so those segments were excluded. A few of the identified cytomegalovirus-associated TCR beta chains were confirmed in vitro to be specific for cytomegalovirus antigens. According to a later analysis, most CMV-associated TCR beta chains appeared to be HLA-restricted, and the HLA associations seemed to be driven largely by CMV exposure.

The cohort consisted of 670 or so healthy bone marrow donors. At the time of sampling, all cohort members were nominally healthy, though unrecorded immune exposures were likely present. The donor tested CMV seropositive, placing the donor among the 289 seropositive members of the cohort. A peripheral blood sample was provided by each donor, and peripheral blood mononuclear cells were used for TCR beta sequencing. Genomic DNA was extracted from the blood cell samples with the Qiagen DNeasy Blood Extraction Kit. Library preparation used the immunoSEQ multiplex PCR assay. For the multiplex PCR, a mixture combining 60 forward primers for TCR Vbeta segments and 13 reverse primers for TCR Jbeta segments was used. The CDR3 region of rearranged TCR beta genes was amplified from genomic DNA by a multiplex PCR assay. The Illumina HiSeq System was used to sequence the amplified TCR beta libraries as 87-base-pair reads. As for the authors' bioinformatics: Across the 670 or so repertoires, a later analysis counted approximately 75 million unique TCR beta chains, 8.5 million to 12 million of which were shared by at least two donors. Raw reads were error-corrected and collapsed into unique sequences by a nearest-neighbor algorithm in which closely related sequences were merged to remove PCR and sequencing errors. Alignment of CDR3 sequences to IMGT reference sequences was used to assign V, D and J gene segments. For a sequence to be retained, at least a six-nucleotide match to both a V gene segment and a J gene segment was required. A rearrangement counted as productive if the CDR3 had no stop codons and remained in frame with V and J, and every other rearrangement counted as non-productive. CDR3 was defined according to IMGT convention as the region running from the second conserved V-encoded cysteine to the conserved J-encoded phenylalanine. Sequences without an unambiguous match to a single V gene segment were excluded from the earlier analysis of 500 to 700 of the donors. In an earlier analysis of 587 of the donors, V segments were called functional above 56.7% productive rearrangements and were called segregating when the between-donor standard deviation exceeded 5%. A statistical classification framework was built to diagnose cytomegalovirus status from the catalog of TCR beta chain sequences. A later analysis assigned V and J genes by comparing TCR nucleotide sequences with IMGT/GENE-DB human TR gene sequences. Using the TCRdist pipeline, a later analysis assigned CDR3 sequences along with most-parsimonious VDJ recombination scenarios. A later analysis defined each TCR beta chain by its CDR3 amino acid sequence plus V-gene family, and excluded reads lacking a unique V-gene family. To address suspected cross-contamination and a sequencing artifact, a later analysis removed some 620 highly shared, low-generation-probability nucleotide sequences. In a later analysis, a clonal expansion index for each public chain was calculated from normalized within-repertoire ranks of inferred template counts. A later analysis computed generation probabilities with a VDJ recombination model fitted to out-of-frame rearrangements, and checked the results against IGoR. In a later analysis, hypergeometric tests were used to score TCR-TCR, TCR-HLA and TCR-CMV co-occurrence, with a repertoire-size bias correction applied to TCR pairs. A later analysis estimated false discovery rates by permuting HLA or CMV assignments 20 times. A later analysis grouped co-occurring TCRs with DBSCAN, adding TCRdist sequence similarity when clustering within HLA-allele-positive subsets. Repertoires with fewer than 30,000 or more than 120,000 public chains were left out of co-occurrence clustering, as were about five repertoires with anomalous nucleotide sharing. TCRdb's version of the immuneACCESS table is confined to in-frame rearrangements and falls short of the full clone set. An unresolved V gene accounts for under half of the shortfall where checked; the remainder is of unknown origin. D and trimming come from the DNA, and the V and J calls and clone size come from that table. This sample gives about 170,000 clones in total; roughly 72% of them show up just once. Approximately 2% of the sample belongs to the ten largest clones.

Sample: PBMCs. The rearranged segments are TRBV6-5 and TRBJ2-7, with no D gene named confidently. The receptor's source is a woman aged 30 to 39 in good health and CMV-seropositive. This receptor has the CDR3 CASGGLYEQYF. The sequence in DNA is TGTGCCAGCGGCGGTTTGTACGAGCAGTACTTC.